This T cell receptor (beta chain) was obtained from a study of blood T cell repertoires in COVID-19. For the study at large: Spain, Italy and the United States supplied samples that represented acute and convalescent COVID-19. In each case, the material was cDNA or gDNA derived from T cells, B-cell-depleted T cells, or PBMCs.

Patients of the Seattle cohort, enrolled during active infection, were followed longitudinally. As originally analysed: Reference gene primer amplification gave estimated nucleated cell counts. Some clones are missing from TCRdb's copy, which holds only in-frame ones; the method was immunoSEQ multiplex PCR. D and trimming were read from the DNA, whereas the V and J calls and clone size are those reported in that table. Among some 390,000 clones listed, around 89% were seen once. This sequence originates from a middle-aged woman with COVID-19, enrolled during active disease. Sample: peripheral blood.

CDR3 sequence (DNA): TGTGCCAGCAGCTTGGGGACTAGCGGGGCGAGCTGGGGGTACTTC. Residues: CASSLGTSGASWGYF. This rearrangement joins TRBV5-6 to TRBJ2-7; TRBD2 aligns across 12 bases. The V segment lost 0 bases and the J segment 12 bases; nucleotides outside the gene matches: 10. The CDR3 runs 15 residues. Germline V gene data show CDR1 as SGHDT and CDR2 as YYEEEE. Full variable domain (outside the CDR3, taken from reference TRBV5-6 and TRBJ2-7): DAGVTQSPTHLIKTRGQQVTLRCSPKSGHDTVSWYQQALGQGPQFIFQYYEEEERQRGNFPDRFSGHQFPNYSSELNVNALLLGDSALYLCASSLGTSGASWGYFGPGTRLTVT.